The sequence of this T cell receptor (beta chain) was determined in a study of T cell responses to AZD1222 COVID-19 vaccine. The assay was immunoSEQ multiplex PCR, and TCRdb's table has in-frame clones only and misses some. The sample spans around 150,000 clones; the ten largest clones claim 2.2%. Unmatched junction bases numbered 10, after V lost 7 bases and J lost 4 bases. This CDR3 is built from 16 residues. CDR1 is SGHRS, CDR2 YFSETQ, per germline. Material for sequencing was peripheral blood. The source is an adult in good health. The chain combines TRBV5-1 with TRBJ2-6; 8 bases align to TRBD2. The CDR3 region is CASGPSGGTGANVLTF. CDR3 in DNA: TGCGCCAGCGGGCCCAGCGGGGGCACCGGGGCCAACGTCCTGACTTTC.